This passage covers 2 T cell receptor beta chains from one sample sequenced in a study of T cell repertoires in cytomegalovirus infection. TCRdb reanalysed the reads using MiXCR and keeps one entry per CDR3 protein. The sample holds about 530,000 distinct CDR3 sequences, 26% seen once. Source material: PBMCs. The receptors stem from a human donor in good health (CMV status not recorded). Some clones in this sample may be carry-over from other donors' samples.

This clonotype was observed at least ten times. The chain combines TRBV7-2 with TRBJ2-3; the match to TRBD2 covers 9 bases. This CDR3 spans 17 amino acids. Germline loops: CDR1 SGHTA, CDR2 FQGNSA. V lost 5 bases, J lost 0 bases, and 9 bases stayed unmatched. In DNA form, the CDR3 reads TGTGCCAGCAGCCCCCGGGGTAGCGGGGGCAGCACAGATACGCAGTATTTT. Translating it yields CASSPRGSGGSTDTQYF.

This clonotype came up a few times. V is TRBV9 and J is TRBJ1-3; D is unresolved. The CDR3 covers 15 residues. Germline CDR1 reads SGDLS; CDR2 reads YYNGEE. V was pared by 0 bases and J by 4 bases, with 11 bases between. The CDR3 loop reads CASSVAPIIGNTIYF. DNA for the CDR3: TGTGCCAGCAGCGTAGCTCCCATTATAGGAAACACCATATATTTT.